The next 4 T cell receptor beta chains were all read from a single sample in a study of identical twins. TCRdb called the 5' RACE reads again in MiXCR, with one record for every CDR3 protein. Of roughly 720,000 distinct CDR3 sequences in the sample, over 15% were seen once. This sample also appeared in a second study, on T cells expressing NK-cell markers.

Sample: PBMCs. The receptors stem from a woman aged 18-35 years in good health.

This clonotype was counted only a few times. The chain employs TRBV12-3 or TRBV12-4 and TRBJ1-1; 8 nucleotides agree with TRBD1. The length of the CDR3 is 16 residues. The trim removed 6 bases at V and 0 bases at J, leaving 9 bases unmatched. CDR3 bases: TGTGCCAGCAGGCGACAGGGGACCTTACTGAACACTGAAGCTTTCTTT. Translation gives CASRRQGTLLNTEAFF.

This clonotype was detected only a few times. CDR3 DNA sequence: TGTGCCAGCAGTTTAGGTCGTATAGGGCTACAAGAGACCCAGTACTTC. Its translation is CASSLGRIGLQETQYF. The rearrangement links TRBV12-3 or TRBV12-4 to TRBJ2-5; no clear D gene. V was shortened by 1 base and J by 2 bases, with 14 bases between the two germline ends. The CDR3 consists of 16 residues.

This sequence joins TRBV6-5 and TRBJ1-2, with a tentative D call TRBD1 (5 bases). CDR3 length equals 15 residues. Trimming stripped 3 bases from V and 7 bases from J, with 18 bases between. Germline V gives CDR1 MNHEY, CDR2 SVGAGI. The CDR3 region is CASSYSGGFIGGYTF. The CDR3 DNA reads TGTGCCAGCAGTTATAGTGGGGGATTCATAGGTGGCTACACCTTC.

This clonotype was detected a few times. This chain connects TRBV6-5 to TRBJ1-1, with D unresolved. CDR3 length: 14 residues. The V end lost 0 bases, the J end lost 1 base, and 6 bases lay between the germline ends. The germline gives CDR1 MNHEY, CDR2 SVGAGI. CDR3 protein: CASSYSNSNTEAFF. The CDR3 DNA is TGTGCCAGCAGTTACTCGAATTCGAACACTGAAGCTTTCTTT.